The T cell receptor beta chain described here comes from a study of OX40 agonist ivuxolimab in advanced cancers. Repertoires were generated with immunoSEQ multiplex PCR, while TCRdb's copy carries only in-frame clones and drops some. The data hold tens of thousands of clones, with 91% observed a single time. A word on this clone: What it binds is unknown. Germline is not matched at one junction end, which may reflect a read error.

General study results and limits: Several nonresponders also turned out to have low normalized T-cell clonal expansion.

CDR1 and CDR2 (germline): SSHAT, FNYEAQ (reference sequence). The CDR3 has 14 amino acids. The source of this sequence is an adult with an advanced solid tumor such as melanoma, head and neck, liver or kidney cancer. The chain recombines TRBV7-7 with TRBJ2-1, with a possible D match to TRBD2 (6 bases). Sequenced here: CD4+ or CD8+ T cells sorted from blood, sampled in a trial of the OX40 agonist ivuxolimab. DNA for the CDR3: TGTGCTAGCAGCTTTTCAGGGAGGTTCAATGAGCAGTTCTTC. It encodes CASSFSGRFNEQFF.